This TCR beta chain was found in a study of blood T cell repertoires in COVID-19 (dated by TCRdb to the early 2020s). Some background on the complete study: The collaborator samples originated in the United States, Italy and Spain and spanned the acute and convalescent phases of COVID-19. The prospective study material was composed of cDNA or gDNA derived from T cells, B-cell-depleted T cells, or PBMCs. Subjects who had been exposed to COVID-19, were actively infected with it, or had recovered from it provided the deeply sampled blood TCRbeta repertoires that made up the dataset. A freely available public database, intended as a resource for researchers studying the immune response to SARS-CoV-2, is where the repertoires were released. Samples came from the ongoing ImmuneRACE study (first 160 participants) plus 1,254 subjects from 6 global collaborators. Nearly every sample came with metadata listing a de-identified subject ID, COVID-19 status, age in years and sex. Where available, HLA class I and class II types were taken from metadata supplied by the sample provider and were not determined by assay-based typing. Points the paper makes about the study in general: The amount of clinical and demographic metadata varied by source and participant and was provided uncurated.

At one collaborating source in Seattle, patients were enrolled during active infection and were followed longitudinally through the course of disease. The collaborating institutions used their own protocols to collect whole blood in K2EDTA tubes. For TCRbeta analysis, collaborators shipped samples in one of three forms: frozen whole blood, isolated PBMCs, or DNA extracted from either of those sample types. TCRbeta CDR3 regions were amplified from genomic DNA using the immunoSEQ Assay, a bias-controlled multiplex PCR. The study's own analysis went as follows. The number of nucleated cells in each sample was estimated from the amplification of reference gene primers within the assay. To quantify the absolute abundance of each unique TCRbeta CDR3 rearrangement, sequence reads were collapsed and filtered. For each sample, productive Simpson clonality was calculated by taking the square root of Simpson's diversity index across productive rearrangements. The source is immuneACCESS, and TCRdb retained only in-frame sequences with V and J called. Part of the clones is not carried over; for the studies checked, unresolved V genes explain less than half of this, and the remainder is unexplained. Clone size and the V and J calls come from that table; the DNA yielded D and trimming. The sample data list 140,000 or so clones, and 88% of these were observed just once. Of the sample, more than 2% falls within the top ten clones.

V loses 5 bases at its end and J loses 0 bases; junction bases beyond the gene matches: 4. The germline V gene supplies CDR1 SGHTA and CDR2 FQGNSA. Taken from cysteine to phenylalanine, the CDR3 has 15 residues. Only the CDR3 portion is preserved as DNA: 45 bases, with reading frame beginning at the first base. The table lists this clone with a count of one. The target of this receptor is not known. No much larger clone exists at a distance of one base, and base qualities are not known. This sequence uses TRBV7-2 and TRBJ2-7; 10 central nucleotides agree with TRBD2. This TCR derives from a human donor with COVID-19, enrolled during active disease. The donor label of this sample is uncertain. The sequenced material came from peripheral blood. The DNA is TGTGCCAGCAGCATTAGCGGGGGGACCTCCTACGAGCAGTACTTC. Its protein reads: CASSISGGTSYEQYF.